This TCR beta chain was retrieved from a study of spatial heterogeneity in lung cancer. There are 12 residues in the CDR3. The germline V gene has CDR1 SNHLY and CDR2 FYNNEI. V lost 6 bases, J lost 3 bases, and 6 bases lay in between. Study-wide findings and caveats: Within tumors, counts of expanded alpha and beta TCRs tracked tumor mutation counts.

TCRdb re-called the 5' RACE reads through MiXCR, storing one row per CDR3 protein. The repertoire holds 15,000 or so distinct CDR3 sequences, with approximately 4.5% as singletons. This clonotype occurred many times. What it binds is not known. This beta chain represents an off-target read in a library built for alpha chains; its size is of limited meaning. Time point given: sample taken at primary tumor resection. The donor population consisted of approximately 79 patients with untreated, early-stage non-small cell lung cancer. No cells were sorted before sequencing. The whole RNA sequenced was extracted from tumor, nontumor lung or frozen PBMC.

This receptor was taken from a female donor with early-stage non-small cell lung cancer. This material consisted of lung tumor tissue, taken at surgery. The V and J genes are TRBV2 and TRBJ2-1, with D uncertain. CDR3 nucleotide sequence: TGTGCCAGCAGCATGAGCTACAATGAGCAGTTCTTC. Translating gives CASSMSYNEQFF.